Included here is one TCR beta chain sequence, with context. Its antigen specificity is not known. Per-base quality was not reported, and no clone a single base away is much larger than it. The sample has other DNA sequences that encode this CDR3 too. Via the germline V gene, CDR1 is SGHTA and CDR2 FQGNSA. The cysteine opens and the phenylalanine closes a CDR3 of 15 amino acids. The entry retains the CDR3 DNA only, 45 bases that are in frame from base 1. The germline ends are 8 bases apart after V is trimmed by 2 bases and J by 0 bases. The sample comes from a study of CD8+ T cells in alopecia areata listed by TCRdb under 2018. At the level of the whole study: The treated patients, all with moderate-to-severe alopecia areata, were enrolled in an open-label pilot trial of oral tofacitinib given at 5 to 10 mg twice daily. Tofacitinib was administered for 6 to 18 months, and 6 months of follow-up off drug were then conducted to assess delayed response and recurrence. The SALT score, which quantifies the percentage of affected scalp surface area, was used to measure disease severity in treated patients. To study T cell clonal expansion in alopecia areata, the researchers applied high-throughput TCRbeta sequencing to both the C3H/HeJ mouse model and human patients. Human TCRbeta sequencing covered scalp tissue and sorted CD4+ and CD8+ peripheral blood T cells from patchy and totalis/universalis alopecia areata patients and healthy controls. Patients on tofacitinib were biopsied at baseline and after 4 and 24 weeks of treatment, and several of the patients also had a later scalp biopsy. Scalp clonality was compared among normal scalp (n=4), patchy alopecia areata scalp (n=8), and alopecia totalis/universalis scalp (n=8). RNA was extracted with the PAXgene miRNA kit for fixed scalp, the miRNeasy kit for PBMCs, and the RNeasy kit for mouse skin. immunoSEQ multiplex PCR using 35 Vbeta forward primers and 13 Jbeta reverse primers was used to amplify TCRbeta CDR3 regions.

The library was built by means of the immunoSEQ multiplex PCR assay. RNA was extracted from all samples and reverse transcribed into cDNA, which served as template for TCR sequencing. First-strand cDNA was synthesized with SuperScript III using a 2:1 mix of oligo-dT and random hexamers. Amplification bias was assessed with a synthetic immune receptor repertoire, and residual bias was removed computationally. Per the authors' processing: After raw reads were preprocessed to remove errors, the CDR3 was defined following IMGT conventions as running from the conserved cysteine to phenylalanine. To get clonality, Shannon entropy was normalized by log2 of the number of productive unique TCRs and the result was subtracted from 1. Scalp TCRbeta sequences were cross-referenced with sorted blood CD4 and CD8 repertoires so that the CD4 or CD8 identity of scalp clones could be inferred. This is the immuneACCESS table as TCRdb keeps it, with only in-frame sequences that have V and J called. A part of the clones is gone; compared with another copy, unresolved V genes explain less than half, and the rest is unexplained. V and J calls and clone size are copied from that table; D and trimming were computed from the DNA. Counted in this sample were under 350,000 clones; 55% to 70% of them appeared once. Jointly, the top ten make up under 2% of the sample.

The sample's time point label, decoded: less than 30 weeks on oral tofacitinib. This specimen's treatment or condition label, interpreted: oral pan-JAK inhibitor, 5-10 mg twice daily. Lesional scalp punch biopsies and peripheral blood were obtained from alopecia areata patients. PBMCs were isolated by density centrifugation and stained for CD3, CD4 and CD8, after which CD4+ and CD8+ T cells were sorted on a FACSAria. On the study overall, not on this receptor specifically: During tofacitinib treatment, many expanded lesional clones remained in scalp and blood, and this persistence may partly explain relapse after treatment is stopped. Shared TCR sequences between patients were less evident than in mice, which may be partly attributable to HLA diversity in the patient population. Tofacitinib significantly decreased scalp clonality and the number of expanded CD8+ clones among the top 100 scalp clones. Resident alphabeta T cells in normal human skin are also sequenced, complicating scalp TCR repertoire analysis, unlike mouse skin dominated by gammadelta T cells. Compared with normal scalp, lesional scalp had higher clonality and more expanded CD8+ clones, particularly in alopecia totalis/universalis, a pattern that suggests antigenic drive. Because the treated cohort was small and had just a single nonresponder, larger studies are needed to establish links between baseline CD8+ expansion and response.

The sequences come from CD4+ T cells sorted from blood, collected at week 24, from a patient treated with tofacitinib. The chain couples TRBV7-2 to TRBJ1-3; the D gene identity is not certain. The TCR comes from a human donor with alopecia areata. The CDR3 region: CASSLSAYSGNTIYF. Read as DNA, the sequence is TGTGCCAGCAGCTTATCCGCCTACTCTGGAAACACCATATATTTT. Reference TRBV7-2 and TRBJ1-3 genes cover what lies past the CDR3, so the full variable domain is GAGVSQSPSNKVTEKGKDVELRCDPISGHTALYWYRQSLGQGLEFLIYFQGNSAPDKSGLPSDRFSAERTGGSVSTLTIQRTQQEDSAVYLCASSLSAYSGNTIYFGEGSWLTVV.